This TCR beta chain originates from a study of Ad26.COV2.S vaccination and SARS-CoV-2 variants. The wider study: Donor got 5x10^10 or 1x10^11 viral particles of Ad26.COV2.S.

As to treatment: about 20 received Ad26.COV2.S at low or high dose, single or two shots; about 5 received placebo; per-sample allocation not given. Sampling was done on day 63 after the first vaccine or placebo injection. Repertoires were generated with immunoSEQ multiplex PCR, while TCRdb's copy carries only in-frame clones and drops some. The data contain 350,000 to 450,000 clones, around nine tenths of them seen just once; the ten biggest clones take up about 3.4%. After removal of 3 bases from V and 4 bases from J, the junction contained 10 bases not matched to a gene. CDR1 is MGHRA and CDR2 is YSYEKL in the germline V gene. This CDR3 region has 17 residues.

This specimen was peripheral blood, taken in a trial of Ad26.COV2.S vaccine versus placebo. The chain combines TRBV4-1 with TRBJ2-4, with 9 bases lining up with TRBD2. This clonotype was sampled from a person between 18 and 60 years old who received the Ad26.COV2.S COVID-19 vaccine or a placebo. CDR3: CASSHLRSRGGKNIQYF. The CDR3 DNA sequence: TGCGCCAGCAGCCACTTGCGATCGCGGGGGGGTAAAAACATTCAGTACTTC.